This record covers a single T cell receptor (beta chain). Since all of the isolated RNA was reverse transcribed, expressed TCRB transcripts were what got sequenced. Repertoires were generated with immunoSEQ multiplex PCR, while TCRdb's copy carries only in-frame clones and drops some. The sample consists of approximately 250,000 clones, 11% to 15% of them appearing once. The data were taken from a study of beta chain features in type 1 diabetes. This CDR3 contains 18 residues. CDR1 LNHNV and CDR2 YYDKDF come from the germline V gene (reference sequence). V was clipped by 0 bases and J by 5 bases, with 20 bases between them.

V and J are TRBV15 and TRBJ1-5; D is unresolved. The sequence derives from a woman in her forties in good health. Sequencing was done on a sample of naive CD4+ T cells from blood. The CDR3 sequence is CATSRDSIIGRAHQPQHF. Here the CDR3 DNA reads TGTGCCACCAGCAGAGATAGCATAATAGGGCGGGCACATCAGCCCCAGCATTTT.